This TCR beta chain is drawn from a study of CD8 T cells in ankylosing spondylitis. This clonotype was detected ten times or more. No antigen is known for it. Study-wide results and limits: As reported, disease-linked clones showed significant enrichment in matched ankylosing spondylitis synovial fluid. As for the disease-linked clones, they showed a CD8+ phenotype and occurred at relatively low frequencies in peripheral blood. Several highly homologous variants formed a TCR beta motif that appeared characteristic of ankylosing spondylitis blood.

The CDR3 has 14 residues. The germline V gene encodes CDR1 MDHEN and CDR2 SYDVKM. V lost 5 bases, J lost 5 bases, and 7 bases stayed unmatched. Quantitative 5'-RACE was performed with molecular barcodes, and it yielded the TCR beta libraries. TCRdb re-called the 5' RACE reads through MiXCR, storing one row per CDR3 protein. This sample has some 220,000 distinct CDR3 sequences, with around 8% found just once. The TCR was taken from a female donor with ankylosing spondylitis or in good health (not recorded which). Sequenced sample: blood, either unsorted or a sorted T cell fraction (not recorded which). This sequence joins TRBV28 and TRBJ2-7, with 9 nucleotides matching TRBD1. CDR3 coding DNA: TGTGCCAGCAGTGCCCCGGGACAGGGTAACGAGCAGTACTTC. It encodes CASSAPGQGNEQYF.